This T cell receptor beta chain was recovered during a study of T cell responses to AZD1222 COVID-19 vaccine. Worth noting for this clone: Its antigen remains unidentified.

Overall study results and limits: CD4 TCRs linked to vaccination spanned spike, dominating at 160-218 and 743-854. Nearly half of unique spike-specific TCRs reportedly avoided B.1.351 and B.1.1.7 mutated regions.

Libraries were prepared by immunoSEQ multiplex PCR; TCRdb keeps only in-frame clonotypes and omits some of them. Of approximately 110,000 clones in the sample, more than 85% are singletons; the top ten hold 0.95% to 1.5%. The CDR3 sequence is 13 residues long. V lost 4 bases to trimming and J lost 3 bases, with 9 bases between them. Germline V gene lookup returns CDR1 LNHDA and CDR2 SQIVND (reference sequence). This chain connects TRBV19 to TRBJ1-1; D gene ambiguous. This material consisted of peripheral blood, taken on day 0 of AZD1222 vaccination. The receptor was derived from an adult in good health. This chain's CDR3 is CASSRPRDTEAFF. The CDR3 DNA reads as TGTGCCAGTAGTAGACCCCGGGACACTGAAGCTTTCTTT. The whole variable domain, remainder taken from reference TRBV19 and TRBJ1-1, is DGGITQSPKYLFRKEGQNVTLSCEQNLNHDAMYWYRQDPGQGLRLIYYSQIVNDFQKGDIAEGYSVSREKKESFPLTVTSAQKNPTAFYLCASSRPRDTEAFFGQGTRLTVV.